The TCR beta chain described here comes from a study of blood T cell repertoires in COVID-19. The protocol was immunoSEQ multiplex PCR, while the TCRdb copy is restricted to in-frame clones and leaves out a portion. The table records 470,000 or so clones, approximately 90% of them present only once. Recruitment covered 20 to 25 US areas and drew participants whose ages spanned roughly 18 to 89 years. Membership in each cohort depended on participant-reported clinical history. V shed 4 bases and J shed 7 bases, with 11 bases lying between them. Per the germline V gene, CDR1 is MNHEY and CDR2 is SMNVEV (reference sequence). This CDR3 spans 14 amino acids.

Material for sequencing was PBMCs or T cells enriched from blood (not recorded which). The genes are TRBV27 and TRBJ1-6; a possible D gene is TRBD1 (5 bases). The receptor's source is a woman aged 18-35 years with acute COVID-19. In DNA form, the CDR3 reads TGTGCCAGCAGTTCTGGGGCCGACAATTCACCCCTCCACTTT. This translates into CASSSGADNSPLHF.